One sample yielded the 18 T cell receptor beta chains listed below, sequenced in a study of T cell responses to AZD1222 COVID-19 vaccine (dated by TCRdb to the early 2020s). Libraries were built with the immunoSEQ multiplex PCR assay. Entries here come from immuneACCESS through TCRdb and include only in-frame sequences with V and J called. Some clones fail to appear in such tables; in the studies checked, an unresolved V gene covers under half of the shortfall, and the cause of the remainder is unknown. This sample gives 120,000 to 150,000 clones in total; about 90% of them show up just once. The ten largest clones represent 7.5% of the sample. This sample's time point label indicates: about 28 days (+/-7) after the second vaccine dose. Reading the label with the study, this specimen's treatment or condition is: meningococcal conjugate vaccine given as trial control. Source: peripheral blood, taken 28 days after the second dose of the MenACWY control vaccine. The receptors were gathered from an adult who received the MenACWY meningococcal vaccine as a control.

J is TRBJ2-3 and V is TRBV9; D may be TRBD2 (6 bases). The CDR3 is made up of 15 amino acids. Germline CDR1 SGDLS, CDR2 YYNGEE. V was pared by 3 bases and J by 5 bases, with 16 bases between. The CDR3 nucleotides are TGTGCCAGCAGCGAACAGCCGACTAGGGGAGATACGCAGTATTTT. Amino acids: CASSEQPTRGDTQYF.

This sequence joins TRBV19 and TRBJ2-5; 7 bases are a match to TRBD1. J was trimmed by 1 base and V by 6 bases; bases with no gene match: 5. Germline V lookup: CDR1 LNHDA, CDR2 SQIVND (reference sequence). The CDR3 length is 14 residues. CDR3 residues: CASRAYRGQETQYF. The CDR3 region has the DNA TGTGCCAGTAGAGCCTACAGGGGCCAAGAGACCCAGTACTTC.

This chain joins TRBV20-1 and TRBJ2-1, with 9 positions matching TRBD2. The CDR3 is 15 residues long. The germline V gene has CDR1 DFQATT and CDR2 SNEGSKA (reference sequence). V gave up 3 bases and J gave up 7 bases; unmatched junction bases: 10. The CDR3 protein is CSASGWASGANEQFF. The CDR3 nucleotides read TGCAGTGCTAGTGGTTGGGCTAGCGGGGCGAATGAGCAGTTCTTC.

This chain links TRBV6-5 with TRBJ2-2; no definite D call. Trimming shortened V by 0 bases and J by 7 bases, and 12 bases separated the two germline ends. This CDR3 comprises 15 residues. Germline CDR1 is MNHEY and CDR2 is SVGAGI. CDR3 loop: CASSYSYFVGGELFF. The CDR3 DNA reads as TGTGCCAGCAGTTACTCCTATTTTGTAGGCGGGGAGCTGTTTTTT.

V gene TRBV19 combines with J gene TRBJ2-1; 7 bases fit TRBD1. With 5 bases clipped from V and 6 bases from J, the junction kept 10 bases outside the gene matches. CDR3 length: 15 amino acids. Germline CDR1 LNHDA, CDR2 SQIVND (reference sequence). The CDR3 DNA reads TGTGCCAGTAGTCCAACCGACAGGGACAGCAATGAGCAGTTCTTC. It codes for CASSPTDRDSNEQFF.

The chain is built from TRBV30 and TRBJ1-4, with 8 bases aligning to TRBD1. In germline, CDR1 is GTSNPN, CDR2 SVGIG (reference sequence). J was trimmed by 4 bases and V by 4 bases; bases with no gene match: 5. There are 14 residues in the CDR3. The CDR3 bases are TGTGCCTGGATGCGACAGGGGATTAATGAAAAACTGTTTTTT. This translates into CAWMRQGINEKLFF. Looking up the rest from reference TRBV30 and TRBJ1-4 gives the full variable domain: SQTIHQWPATLVQPVGSPLSLECTVEGTSNPNLYWYRQAAGRGLQLLFYSVGIGQISSEVPQNLSASRPQDRQFILSSKKLLLSDSGFYLCAWMRQGINEKLFFGSGTQLSVL.

V gene TRBV19 combines with J gene TRBJ2-7; D call uncertain. Trimming took 4 bases from V and 7 from J, leaving 11 bases between them. Germline V gene data show CDR1 as LNHDA and CDR2 as SQIVND (reference sequence). The CDR3 sequence is 12 residues long. The CDR3 reads CASSTHLGEQYF. The CDR3 DNA sequence: TGTGCCAGTAGTACGCACCTGGGGGAGCAGTACTTC.

The chain carries TRBV15 and TRBJ2-2; D perhaps matches TRBD2 (5 bases). The V gene lost 6 bases and the J gene lost 5 bases, with 13 bases spanning the gap. CDR1 LNHNV and CDR2 YYDKDF come from the germline V gene (reference sequence). The CDR3 totals 14 residues. The CDR3 DNA sequence: TGTGCCACCAGACCCCCGGGAAATACCGGGGAGCTGTTTTTT. As protein: CATRPPGNTGELFF.

This chain connects TRBV18 to TRBJ1-5, with 7 bases that match TRBD1. CDR1 is KGHSH, CDR2 LQKENI, per germline. The CDR3 spans 14 residues. V lost 6 bases and J lost 2; bases outside the gene matches: 4. As DNA, the CDR3 is TGTGCCAGCTCCCGACAGGGAGGCAATCAGCCCCAGCATTTT. This codes for CASSRQGGNQPQHF.

The J gene is TRBJ2-5, the V gene TRBV2; D may be TRBD1 (5 bases). Trimming left V 4 bases short and J 2 bases short, with 8 bases between. The CDR3 extends over 13 amino acids. Germline CDR1 is SNHLY and CDR2 is FYNNEI. The CDR3 region is CASSGQGQETQYF. CDR3 DNA sequence: TGTGCCAGCAGTGGGCAGGGTCAAGAGACCCAGTACTTC.

The V and J genes are TRBV28 and TRBJ2-2, with TRBD1 matching 9 bases. With 6 bases clipped from V and 2 bases from J, the junction kept 4 bases outside the gene matches. The CDR3 loop spans 15 amino acids. Germline V CDR1 and CDR2: MDHEN, SYDVKM. This chain's CDR3 is CASRGTGYNTGELFF. CDR3 nucleotide sequence: TGTGCCAGCAGAGGGACAGGGTATAACACCGGGGAGCTGTTTTTT.

The rearrangement uses TRBV6-6 and TRBJ2-5; TRBD2 matches at 10 bases. The germline V gene has CDR1 MNHNY and CDR2 SVGAGI (reference sequence). Losses at the gene ends were 6 bases for V and 2 bases for J; bases not matched to a gene: 0. The CDR3 totals 13 residues. The CDR3 DNA reads TGTGCCAGCAGGACTAGCGGGCAAGAGACCCAGTACTTC. Encoded protein: CASRTSGQETQYF.

This chain connects TRBV6-2 or TRBV6-3 to TRBJ1-2, with 7 bases matching TRBD1. Germline lookup yields CDR1 MNHEY and CDR2 SVGEGT. The CDR3 runs to 15 residues. Germline trimming cut 2 bases from V and 4 bases from J; bases unmatched to any gene: 7. The CDR3 here is CASSYDSGGSYGYTF. CDR3 DNA sequence: TGTGCCAGCAGTTACGATTCAGGGGGGAGCTATGGCTACACCTTC.

The genes are TRBV6-8 and TRBJ1-4; 8 bases map to TRBD1. The CDR3 has 18 residues. V trimming: 4 bases; J trimming: 0 bases; junction bases outside the gene matches: 10. The germline CDR1 and CDR2 sequences are MNHGY and SAAAGT. CDR3 DNA: TGTGCCAGCAGTTCCGAACGGGACAGGCGGGCAACTAATGAAAAACTGTTTTTT. Encoded protein: CASSSERDRRATNEKLFF.

The chain recombines TRBV7-6 with TRBJ2-2, with unresolved D. V lost 4 bases and J 5 bases, leaving 17 bases between the germline ends. The CDR3 contains 16 residues. Germline assignment: CDR1 SGHVS and CDR2 FNYEAQ. The CDR3 protein is CASSYEQASWTGELFF. In DNA, the CDR3 is TGTGCCAGCAGCTACGAGCAGGCTTCGTGGACCGGGGAGCTGTTTTTT.

This chain connects TRBV7-3 to TRBJ2-1, with 9 bases lining up with TRBD2. V lost 7 bases to trimming and J lost 7 bases; unmatched junction nucleotides: 11. Germline loops: CDR1 SGHTA, CDR2 FQGTGA. This CDR3 comprises 15 residues. CDR3 coding DNA: TGTGCCAGCACCCTCGGGGCGGGAGGGGGGAATGAGCAGTTCTTC. Translated, it gives CASTLGAGGGNEQFF. Looking up the rest from reference TRBV7-3 and TRBJ2-1 gives the full variable domain: GAGVSQTPSNKVTEKGKYVELRCDPISGHTALYWYRQSLGQGPEFLIYFQGTGAADDSGLPNDRFFAVRPEGSVSTLKIQRTERGDSAVYLCASTLGAGGGNEQFFGPGTRLTVL.

This clone was observed a handful of times. The genes are TRBV5-6 and TRBJ1-3; D gene ambiguous. This CDR3 has 13 amino acids. V lost 4 bases, J lost 3 bases, and 8 bases lay in between. CDR1 and CDR2 (germline): SGHDT, YYEEEE. For the CDR3, the DNA is TGTGCCAGCAGCCCGGGGAGTGGAAACACCATATATTTT. It is translated as CASSPGSGNTIYF. The full variable domain, with the rest looked up from reference TRBV5-6 and TRBJ1-3, is DAGVTQSPTHLIKTRGQQVTLRCSPKSGHDTVSWYQQALGQGPQFIFQYYEEEERQRGNFPDRFSGHQFPNYSSELNVNALLLGDSALYLCASSPGSGNTIYFGEGSWLTVV.

This clone was seen a handful of times. The genes are TRBV6-5 and TRBJ1-2; a possible D gene is TRBD1 (5 bases). Trimming left V 7 bases short and J 4 bases short, with 16 bases between. CDR1 and CDR2 (germline): MNHEY, SVGAGI. The CDR3 length is 14 residues. CDR3 residues: CASIQPGGGYGYTF. The CDR3 region has the DNA TGTGCCAGCATCCAACCCGGGGGTGGCTATGGCTACACCTTC.